In its sample, the clone carrying this T cell receptor beta chain was seen many times. Its target is not known. The data are from a study of spatial heterogeneity in lung cancer. Study-wide context: Alpha-chain sequences were detected in numbers that were consistently lower than beta-chain sequences. Findings of the study overall: Ubiquitous expanded tumor TCRs appeared in blood more at resection than follow-up.

This CDR3 is built from 15 residues. Germline V gene data show CDR1 as LNHDA and CDR2 as SQIVND (reference sequence). With 9 bases removed from V and 6 bases from J, the gap between germline ends came to 21 bases. TCRdb re-derived calls from the 5' RACE reads in MiXCR, one entry per CDR3 protein. The repertoire has roughly 39,000 distinct CDR3 sequences, 6.5% to 9% of them found once; the top ten carry 25% to 35%. Time point here: sample taken at primary tumor resection. Tumor, nontumor lung or frozen PBMC supplied whole RNA, sequenced without sorting. Samples came from some 71 TRACERx patients with untreated early-stage lung cancer.

This TCR came from a male donor with early-stage non-small cell lung cancer. The chain recombines TRBV19 with TRBJ2-1; D might be TRBD2 (6 bases). The sequencing here drew on PBMCs, taken at surgery. The CDR3 nucleotides read TGTGCCAGCGCCCTCCGCGGGGCGGCCGGCAATGAGCAGTTCTTC. This codes for CASALRGAAGNEQFF.